This T cell receptor (beta chain) was captured in a study of T cells in Graves' hyperthyroidism and ophthalmopathy (dated by TCRdb to the late 2010s). Concerning the study at large: Peripheral blood was sampled at the time of initial diagnosis, prior to any treatment. A discovery cohort of about 100 patients, about 43 with Graves' ophthalmopathy and 55 to 65 with stable Graves' hyperthyroidism, was used to find distinguishing TCR V-J signatures. Prospective prediction of ophthalmopathy was tested in an independent validation cohort of approximately 18 hyperthyroidism patients and roughly 16 patients who later progressed to ophthalmopathy. The approximately 90 discovery patients were divided at random into training and test sets in a 7:3 ratio. In addition, the study compared T-cell repertoires in thyroid tissue and in blood from roughly 6 Graves' hyperthyroidism patients. After sampling, hyperthyroidism patients received methimazole starting at 30 mg daily, and ophthalmopathy patients received high-dose intravenous methylprednisolone. The paper describes TCR Vbeta CDR3 sequencing of fewer than 150 peripheral blood samples, made up of 43 ophthalmopathy patients, roughly 75 hyperthyroidism patients and around 17 progressor patients. What the research found in general, with its limitations: Most expanded thyroid clonotypes (frequency above 0.001) were also detected in blood, suggesting blood repertoires may reflect thyroid immune responses. In validation, the model predicted progression to ophthalmopathy a median of 6.5 months before onset, with approximately 68% sensitivity and just under 75% specificity. Ophthalmopathy was separated from stable hyperthyroidism by a 13 V-J signature model, with approximately 85% sensitivity and approximately 81% specificity obtained in cross-validation and 80%/75% obtained in testing. Sample size was not statistically predetermined, and blinding of investigators to group allocation was not performed.

The CDR3 measures 21 amino acids from cysteine to phenylalanine. Of all the DNA, just the CDR3 is kept, 63 bases in frame from base 1. CDR1 and CDR2 (MDHEN, SYDVKM) derive from the germline V gene. At the junction V is shortened by 2 bases and J by 0 bases; bases outside the gene matches: 14. Amplification of TCR beta CDR3 regions was carried out from RNA transcripts. A first-round RT-PCR of the TCR CDR3 used the HTBI primer set with the Qiagen OneStep RT-PCR kit. Libraries were constructed in a second round of multiplex PCR, after which size selection and purification were carried out. The libraries were sequenced on an Illumina HiSeq2000 using paired-end 100 bp reads. The source study handled its data this way. SOAPnuke was used to process the raw data, with reads discarded if the reads contained adapters or uncalled bases, had a mean Phred below 15, or lacked an exact constant-primer or identifier match. High-quality paired reads were merged with COPE v1.2.5, and unique nucleotide sequences were defined as clonotypes. MiTCR v1.1 was used to align the clonotypes against IMGT TRBV, TRBD and TRBJ reference segments. The analysis was restricted to V-J combinations with a frequency above 0.0001, which together covered about 99% of the repertoires. A TCS score was defined as the ratio of F50 (clonal expansion) to E x V (chaos), with BLOSUM62-based TCRdist applied between CDR3 peptides within each V-J. Welch's t-statistics and random forest reduced roughly 530 V-J features to 13, which were used in a naive Bayes classifier (R e1071). Using fastp at Q25 and MiXCR, TCRdb reprocessed the public reads and kept productive beta chains. Every entry covers one CDR3 protein and lists the most common genes and DNA from its rows. These V and J calls are TCRdb output, not the study's own analysis. This sample has some 770,000 distinct CDR3 sequences in its table, and about 17% of those were observed once. The ten largest account for around 7.7% of the sample.

Stable Graves' hyperthyroidism was defined as the absence of progression to ophthalmopathy over 18 months of follow-up. Hyperthyroidism patients were newly diagnosed, had a disease duration of under 2 months, and were aged 18 to 65 years. Patients with uncontrolled infections, other autoimmune diseases, pregnancy or lactation were excluded. Diagnoses relied on clinical symptoms, serum thyroxine and TRAb, thyroid ultrasound and orbital computed tomography. Ficoll-Paque density gradient centrifugation was used to isolate PBMCs from 8 to 10 ml of fresh peripheral blood. Total RNA was extracted using Trizol reagent, and RNA quality was assessed on an Agilent 2100 Bioanalyzer. This clonotype was found many times. Its cognate antigen has yet to be identified. No base qualities exist here, and no much larger clone lies one base off it.

Rearrangement joined TRBV28 to TRBJ1-3, with 12 junctional bases fitting TRBD1. The TCR sequence derives from a man aged 18 to 29 with Graves' hyperthyroidism. Material for sequencing was blood. CDR3 reads: CASSLLLGRDRGLNSGNTIYF. The bases are TGTGCCAGCAGTTTACTACTGGGACGGGACAGGGGGCTTAACTCTGGAAACACCATATATTTT.